This T cell receptor (beta chain) was observed in a study of Ad26.COV2.S vaccination and SARS-CoV-2 variants. The study, taken as a whole, reports: Vaccine recipients surpassed placebo recipients in spike-specific TCR breadth. Substantial breadth was reported for post-vaccination spike-specific CD8+ and CD4+ T cells.

V lost 2 bases to trimming and J lost 4 bases, with 11 bases between them. This CDR3 has 15 residues. CDR1 is SGHTA, CDR2 FQGNSA, per germline. This clone was picked up one time. As yet, its antigen is unknown. Profiled with immunoSEQ multiplex PCR; TCRdb holds only in-frame clones, not every one. The data contain 300,000 to 350,000 clones, roughly 90% of them singletons. Treatment reported: about 20 received Ad26.COV2.S at low or high dose, single or two shots; 5 received placebo; per-sample allocation not given. Vaccine and placebo recipients were sampled on day 63 after the first injection. A Boston adult aged 18-55 years was the donor.

This specimen consisted of peripheral blood, obtained in a trial of Ad26.COV2.S vaccine versus placebo. The clonotype was recovered from a person between 18 and 65 years old who received the Ad26.COV2.S COVID-19 vaccine or a placebo. V is TRBV7-2 and J is TRBJ2-2; D may match TRBD1 or TRBD2 (5 bases each). CDR3 amino acids: CASSLLGRTTGELFF. The CDR3 nucleotides read TGTGCCAGCAGCTTATTGGGACGGACCACCGGGGAGCTGTTTTTT. The full variable domain, completed using reference TRBV7-2 and TRBJ2-2, is GAGVSQSPSNKVTEKGKDVELRCDPISGHTALYWYRQSLGQGLEFLIYFQGNSAPDKSGLPSDRFSAERTGGSVSTLTIQRTQQEDSAVYLCASSLLGRTTGELFFGEGSRLTVL.